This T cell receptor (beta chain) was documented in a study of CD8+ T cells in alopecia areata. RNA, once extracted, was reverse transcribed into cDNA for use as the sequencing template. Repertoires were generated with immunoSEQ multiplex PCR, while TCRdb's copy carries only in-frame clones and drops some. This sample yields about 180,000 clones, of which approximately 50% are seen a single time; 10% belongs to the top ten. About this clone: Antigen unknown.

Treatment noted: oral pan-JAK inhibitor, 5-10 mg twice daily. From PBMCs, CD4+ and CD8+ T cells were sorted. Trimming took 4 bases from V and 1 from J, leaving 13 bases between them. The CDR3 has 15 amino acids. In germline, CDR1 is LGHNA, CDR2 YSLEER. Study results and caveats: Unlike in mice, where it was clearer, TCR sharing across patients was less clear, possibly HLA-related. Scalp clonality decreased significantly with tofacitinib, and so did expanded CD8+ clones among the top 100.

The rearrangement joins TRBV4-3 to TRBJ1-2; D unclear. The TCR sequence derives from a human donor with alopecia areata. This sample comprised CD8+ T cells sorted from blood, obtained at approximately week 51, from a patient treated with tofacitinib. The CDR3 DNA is TGCGCCAGCAGCCCAAAACAAGTGGTTAACTATGGCTACACCTTC. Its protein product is CASSPKQVVNYGYTF.